This T cell receptor beta chain emerged from a study of siplizumab effects on memory and regulatory T cells. Study findings and constraints: The study found naive T cells seemingly more diverse than memory cells and seemingly major alloresponse contributors. Memory cells that were CD4+ and unstimulated gave rise to alloreactive sequences, which siplizumab significantly reduced. Suppressive capability of dividing Tregs from siplizumab cultures went unverified.

This clone was counted once. The antigen is unknown. The repertoire was sequenced with immunoSEQ multiplex PCR; TCRdb's copy has only in-frame clones and lacks some. The table has some 100,000 clones, over 85% seen once. This sequence originates from a human donor in good health. The sequenced sample consisted of CD8+ T cells sorted from blood.

The CDR3 loop reads CASSLWGGTEAFF. The CDR3 DNA follows: TGTGCCAGCAGCTTATGGGGGGGAACTGAAGCTTTCTTT. The rearrangement uses TRBV11-2 and TRBJ1-1; perhaps TRBD1 as D (5 bases). The germline CDR1 and CDR2 sequences are SGHAT and FQNNGV. V dropped 2 bases and J dropped 5 bases, with 9 bases sitting between them. The CDR3 runs 13 residues. Full variable domain (rest looked up from reference TRBV11-2 and TRBJ1-1): EAGVAQSPRYKIIEKRQSVAFWCNPISGHATLYWYQQILGQGPKLLIQFQNNGVVDDSQLPKDRFSAERLKGVDSTLKIQPAKLEDSAVYLCASSLWGGTEAFFGQGTRLTVV.